The 28 T cell receptor beta chains below all came from one sample that was sequenced in a study of cytomegalovirus exposure and HLA in healthy donors. With 60 Vbeta and 13 Jbeta primers, the PCR was carried out. Profiled with immunoSEQ multiplex PCR; TCRdb holds only in-frame clones, not every one. Here the sample spans roughly 120,000 clones, just under 75% being singletons. The sequenced sample was PBMCs. The receptors stem from a man between 60 and 75 years old in good health and CMV-seropositive.

Here the CDR3 DNA reads TGTGCCAGCAGCTTAGGGGGGGGCAGCACCGGGGAGCTGTTTTTT. This translates into CASSLGGGSTGELFF. This sequence joins TRBV7-9 and TRBJ2-2; a possible D gene is TRBD2 (7 bases). The germline CDR1 and CDR2 sequences are SEHNR and FQNEAQ (reference sequence). This CDR3 has 15 residues. Between the trimmed V and J ends, which lost 1 base and 4 bases, there was a span of 10 bases.

The V call is TRBV2, the J call TRBJ2-3, with 10 bases identical to TRBD1. The trim removed 7 bases at V and 5 bases at J, leaving 6 bases unmatched. Per the germline V gene, CDR1 is SNHLY and CDR2 is FYNNEI. The CDR3 spans 14 residues. CDR3: CASTDRGHGDTQYF. The CDR3 coding sequence is TGTGCCAGCACAGACAGGGGGCATGGAGATACGCAGTATTTT.

The sample holds one count of this clone. V is TRBV6-1 and J is TRBJ2-7; 7 nucleotides agree with TRBD1. The V segment lost 2 bases and the J segment 1 base; nucleotides outside the gene matches: 8. Germline V gene lookup returns CDR1 MNHNS and CDR2 SASEGT. CDR3 length: 16 amino acids. In DNA, the CDR3 is TGTGCCAGCAGTGAATCAATGACAGGGTATTCCTACGAGCAGTACTTC. Its translation: CASSESMTGYSYEQYF.

J is TRBJ2-1 and V is TRBV7-3, with 8 bases lining up with TRBD2. Germline CDR1 reads SGHTA; CDR2 reads FQGTGA. After removal of 2 bases from V and 10 bases from J, the junction contained 7 bases not matched to a gene. The CDR3 is 14 amino acids. The CDR3 DNA follows: TGTGCCAGCAGCTTAGGCGGGGGGTCAGGGGAGCAGTTCTTC. Residues: CASSLGGGSGEQFF.

The rearrangement joins TRBV6-5 to TRBJ2-3, with TRBD1 as a possible D gene (6 bases). CDR3 length: 13 residues. The germline gives CDR1 MNHEY, CDR2 SVGAGI. V lost 5 bases and J 5 bases, leaving 11 bases between the germline ends. CDR3 nucleotide sequence: TGTGCCAGCAGTATACCAGGGGTAGATACGCAGTATTTT. Amino acids: CASSIPGVDTQYF.

This sequence joins TRBV6-5 and TRBJ2-5; 7 nucleotides line up with TRBD1. V trimming: 4 bases; J trimming: 0 bases; junction bases outside the gene matches: 8. The length of the CDR3 is 16 residues. Germline V CDR1 and CDR2: MNHEY, SVGAGI. The CDR3 nucleotides are TGTGCCAGCAGTTCGGGGACAGCATCGTACCAAGAGACCCAGTACTTC. Its protein is CASSSGTASYQETQYF.

Concerning this clone itself: Sequence at one end of the junction differs from germline and may be a read error. Within the sample, other DNA sequences also encode this same CDR3. This chain connects TRBV6-5 to TRBJ2-3; the match to TRBD2 covers 7 bases. This CDR3 is built from 13 residues. Germline values: CDR1 MNHEY, CDR2 SVGAGI. CDR3 DNA sequence: TGTGCCAGCAATGCCGGGACTACAGATACACAGTATTTT. Translating it yields CASNAGTTDTQYF.

The V call is TRBV27, the J call TRBJ1-6; TRBD1 is a possible D gene (6 bases). Germline CDR1 MNHEY, CDR2 SMNVEV (reference sequence). CDR3 length: 14 residues. V lost 6 bases, J lost 10 bases, and 16 bases lay in between. The CDR3 is CASSRAGDRSPLHF. The CDR3, as DNA: TGTGCCAGCAGCCGGGCAGGGGATCGCTCACCCCTCCACTTT.

This clone was seen only a few times. The CDR3 sequence: CASSHLRSAKNIQYF. CDR3 sequence (DNA): TGCGCCAGCAGTCACCTCCGTTCAGCCAAAAACATTCAGTACTTC. V and J are TRBV23-1 and TRBJ2-4, with D unclear. TRBV23-1 is identified as an open reading frame with a role that is uncertain. The CDR3 contains 15 residues. V was clipped by 3 bases and J by 0 bases, with 9 bases between them.

The V gene is TRBV6-1, the J gene TRBJ2-7; 9 bases match TRBD2. The CDR3 is 13 residues long. Germline V gene data show CDR1 as MNHNS and CDR2 as SASEGT. The junction had 3 bases not matched to a gene; V was cut back by 7 bases and J by 2 bases. CDR3 region: CASTSGTAYEQYF. The DNA for the CDR3 is TGTGCCAGCACTAGCGGGACAGCCTACGAGCAGTACTTC.

V and J are TRBV27 and TRBJ1-2; D perhaps matches TRBD1 (6 bases). The germline CDR1 and CDR2 sequences are MNHEY and SMNVEV (reference sequence). Trimming stripped 8 bases from V and 8 bases from J, with 21 bases between. The CDR3 covers 14 residues. The CDR3 loop is CASRRGGALGGYTF. CDR3 DNA: TGTGCCAGCCGGCGCGGGGGGGCCCTAGGGGGCTACACCTTC.

V gene TRBV25-1 combines with J gene TRBJ1-2; perhaps TRBD1 as D (5 bases). Trimming stripped 1 base from V and 0 bases from J, with 12 bases between. Germline CDR1 and CDR2: MGHDK and SYGVNS. The CDR3 extends over 16 amino acids. The CDR3 loop is CASSESGREANYGYTF. The CDR3 DNA sequence: TGTGCCAGCAGTGAATCGGGCAGGGAAGCTAACTATGGCTACACCTTC.

The rearrangement uses TRBV7-9 and TRBJ1-2; D uncertain. The CDR3 is made up of 11 amino acids. Trimming left V 5 bases short and J 5 bases short, with 6 bases between. In germline, CDR1 is SEHNR, CDR2 FQNEAQ (reference sequence). The DNA of the CDR3 is TGTGCCAGCAGCGACGGGTATGGCTACACCTTC. Translation: CASSDGYGYTF.

The CDR3 DNA reads TGTGCCAGCAGCTTAGTCGGATTAGGAGATGGCTACACCTTC. It is translated as CASSLVGLGDGYTF. The chain has TRBV7-9 and TRBJ1-2; D call uncertain. The V end lost 1 base, the J end lost 6 bases, and 12 bases lay between the germline ends. The CDR3 loop spans 14 amino acids. CDR1 and CDR2 (germline): SEHNR, FQNEAQ (reference sequence).

The DNA for the CDR3 is TGTGCCAGCAGCTTAAGCCCTAATGAAAAACTGTTTTTT. It translates to CASSLSPNEKLFF. The chain recombines TRBV7-6 with TRBJ1-4; D unresolved. The CDR3 runs 13 residues. V was pared by 2 bases and J by 3 bases, with 4 bases between. Germline V gene lookup returns CDR1 SGHVS and CDR2 FNYEAQ.

The genes are TRBV5-1 and TRBJ2-2; TRBD1 matches at 8 bases. Germline V gene lookup returns CDR1 SGHRS and CDR2 YFSETQ. The CDR3 covers 18 residues. Trimming removed 4 bases from V and 6 bases from J; junction bases left unmatched: 17. CDR3 sequence reads: CASSPRDREMDRAGELFF. As DNA, the CDR3 is TGCGCCAGCAGCCCTAGGGACAGAGAAATGGACAGGGCCGGGGAGCTGTTTTTT.

The chain recombines TRBV7-9 with TRBJ1-5, with 7 positions matching TRBD1. CDR1 is SEHNR and CDR2 is FQNEAQ in the germline V gene (reference sequence). V dropped 4 bases and J dropped 5; count of bases not matched to a gene: 5. The CDR3 sequence is 14 residues long. The CDR3 here is CASSSTGFHQPQHF. CDR3 DNA: TGTGCCAGCAGCTCGACAGGGTTCCATCAGCCCCAGCATTTT.

This chain connects TRBV5-4 to TRBJ1-1; TRBD1 might be the D (6 bases). This CDR3 is built from 14 residues. Germline V gene sequence: CDR1 SGHNT, CDR2 YYREEE (reference sequence). V lost 0 bases and J 11 bases, leaving 17 bases between the germline ends. CDR3 loop: CASSLGQAMMPAFF. Written as DNA, the CDR3 is TGTGCCAGCAGCTTGGGACAGGCTATGATGCCGGCTTTCTTT.

The chain couples TRBV5-1 to TRBJ2-2; 9 bases agree with TRBD2. Trimming at V came to 4 bases and at J to 1 base, leaving 5 bases not matched to a gene. The CDR3 extends over 16 amino acids. Per the germline V gene, CDR1 is SGHRS and CDR2 is YFSETQ. The CDR3 sequence is CASSPGLALNTGELFF. The CDR3, as DNA: TGCGCCAGCAGCCCGGGACTAGCACTGAACACCGGGGAGCTGTTTTTT. The full variable domain, completed using reference TRBV5-1 and TRBJ2-2, is KAGVTQTPRYLIKTRGQQVTLSCSPISGHRSVSWYQQTPGQGLQFLFEYFSETQRNKGNFPGRFSGRQFSNSRSEMNVSTLELGDSALYLCASSPGLALNTGELFFGEGSRLTVL.

J is TRBJ2-1 and V is TRBV7-9, with TRBD1 as a possible D gene (6 bases). CDR1 and CDR2 (germline): SEHNR, FQNEAQ (reference sequence). The CDR3 spans 14 residues. Deletions cut 5 bases from V and 9 bases from J, with 17 bases between. CDR3 sequence (DNA): TGTGCCAGCAGCGGGGGCCAGGGTGCGAGTGAGCAGTTCTTC. Protein product: CASSGGQGASEQFF.

This clone has just one count. This sequence joins TRBV7-9 and TRBJ2-1, with 7 bases aligning to TRBD1. The CDR3 has 14 amino acids. Looked up from germline, CDR1 is SEHNR and CDR2 is FQNEAQ (reference sequence). The V gene end was trimmed by 5 bases and the J gene end by 6 bases; junction bases not matched to a gene: 7. The CDR3 nucleotides are TGTGCCAGCAGCCGTAACAGGGGTGGCAATGAGCAGTTCTTC. This translates into CASSRNRGGNEQFF.

The chain links TRBV25-1 to TRBJ1-5; D is perhaps TRBD1 (5 bases). The CDR3 totals 13 residues. V shed 5 bases and J shed 6 bases, with 11 bases lying between them. Per germline, CDR1 MGHDK and CDR2 SYGVNS. The CDR3 loop reads CASSPGGGQPQHF. CDR3 bases: TGTGCCAGCAGTCCGGGGGGTGGTCAGCCCCAGCATTTT.

The CDR3 sequence: CASSSWRRGNSPLHF. The CDR3, as DNA: TGTGCCAGCAGCTCCTGGCGGAGGGGCAATTCACCCCTCCACTTT. The J gene is TRBJ1-6, the V gene TRBV5-6, with D perhaps matching TRBD1 (5 bases). Trimming took 3 bases from V and 7 from J, leaving 14 bases between them. Germline CDR1 reads SGHDT; CDR2 reads YYEEEE. The CDR3 has 15 amino acids.

This chain connects TRBV2 to TRBJ1-3; 9 bases align to TRBD1. Per the germline V gene, CDR1 is SNHLY and CDR2 is FYNNEI. The CDR3 has 16 amino acids. V lost 5 bases, J lost 4 bases, and 9 bases stayed unmatched. The DNA for the CDR3 is TGTGCCAGCAGTACCGGGACAGGGTCCTACGGAAACACCATATATTTT. Amino acids: CASSTGTGSYGNTIYF. Together with reference TRBV2 and TRBJ1-3, the CDR3 gives the full variable domain: EPEVTQTPSHQVTQMGQEVILRCVPISNHLYFYWYRQILGQKVEFLVSFYNNEISEKSEIFDDQFSVERPDGSNFTLKIRSTKLEDSAMYFCASSTGTGSYGNTIYFGEGSWLTVV.

The V call is TRBV18, the J call TRBJ1-1, with 10 bases matching TRBD1. V was pared by 8 bases and J by 7 bases, with 22 bases of the junction left unmatched. Germline values: CDR1 KGHSH, CDR2 LQKENI. The CDR3 is 18 residues long. The CDR3 loop reads CASHFTTGGARSGVEAFF. In DNA, the CDR3 is TGTGCCAGCCATTTCACGACAGGGGGCGCCAGAAGCGGGGTTGAAGCTTTCTTT.

The genes are TRBV19 and TRBJ2-5; maybe TRBD2 (5 bases). Germline V CDR1 and CDR2: LNHDA, SQIVND (reference sequence). V lost 3 bases, J lost 4 bases, and 6 bases lay in between. The CDR3 is 12 amino acids. In DNA, the CDR3 is TGTGCCAGTAGTATTGAGGGAGAGACCCAGTACTTC. Translation gives CASSIEGETQYF.

The V and J genes are TRBV7-3 and TRBJ1-1, with 7 bases fitting TRBD1. With V trimmed by 4 bases and J by 1 base, 6 bases remained unmatched. Germline CDR1 and CDR2: SGHTA and FQGTGA. The CDR3 sequence is 15 residues long. In DNA, the CDR3 is TGTGCCAGCAGCTCGACGGGACAGCCGAACACTGAAGCTTTCTTT. Translated: CASSSTGQPNTEAFF.

The chain links TRBV10-3 to TRBJ1-2; D gene unclear. In germline, CDR1 is ENHRY, CDR2 SYGVKD. V lost 0 bases to trimming and J lost 8 bases, with 13 bases between them. The length of the CDR3 is 14 residues. CDR3 region: CAISESGNSNGYTF. CDR3 coding DNA: TGTGCCATCAGTGAGTCCGGTAATTCGAACGGCTACACCTTC.